These 25 T cell receptor beta chains share one sample of origin, sequenced in a study of circulating tumor DNA in untreated peripheral T-cell lymphoma. The repertoire was sequenced with immunoSEQ multiplex PCR; TCRdb's copy has only in-frame clones and lacks some. Among 6,600 or so clones listed, about 62% were seen once. Input material: tumor tissue. The receptors derive from a human donor with peripheral T-cell lymphoma.

This clone has only a few counts. This chain connects TRBV19 to TRBJ1-1; D is unclear. The CDR3 is 13 amino acids. Germline lookup yields CDR1 LNHDA and CDR2 SQIVND (reference sequence). The V end was cut by 3 bases, the J end by 4 bases, with 9 bases between. The CDR3 coding sequence is TGTGCCAGTAGTATTATGAGGGTCACTGAAGCTTTCTTT. Translation: CASSIMRVTEAFF.

The J gene is TRBJ2-1, the V gene TRBV10-2; 9 nucleotides align to TRBD2. The germline CDR1 and CDR2 sequences are WSHSY and SAAADI. The CDR3 spans 14 residues. Losses at the gene ends were 9 bases for V and 2 bases for J; bases not matched to a gene: 5. CDR3: CASSPSGTYNEQFF. For the CDR3, the DNA is TGCGCCAGTAGTCCTAGCGGGACCTACAATGAGCAGTTCTTC.

In its sample, this clone was seen a few times. In nucleotides, the CDR3 is TGTGCCAGTAGTAGAACAGGGTTCTCCTACGAGCAGTACTTC. Residues: CASSRTGFSYEQYF. The J gene is TRBJ2-7, the V gene TRBV19; D is perhaps TRBD1 (6 bases). Germline V gene sequence: CDR1 LNHDA, CDR2 SQIVND (reference sequence). Trimming removed 4 bases at V and 0 bases at J, with 10 bases between. The CDR3 runs to 14 residues.

The chain is built from TRBV29-1 and TRBJ2-7, with D possibly matching TRBD1 (5 bases). V lost 7 bases to trimming and J lost 11 bases, with 21 bases between them. The germline CDR1 and CDR2 sequences are SQVTM and ANQGSEA. The CDR3 spans 12 residues. CDR3 bases: TGCAGCGCCACGCCCTTAGACAGTTCGGAGTACTTC. Translated: CSATPLDSSEYF.

Only a few counts were recorded for this clone. V and J are TRBV30 and TRBJ1-2; D is ambiguous. Germline CDR1 reads GTSNPN; CDR2 reads SVGIG (reference sequence). V lost 2 bases, J lost 1 base, and 8 bases lay in between. CDR3 length: 13 amino acids. The DNA of the CDR3 is TGTGCCTGGAGTTTAGGGATTAACTATGGCTACACCTTC. Translation: CAWSLGINYGYTF.

This clone was observed a handful of times. The genes are TRBV28 and TRBJ1-1; D not certain. CDR3 size: 13 residues. The germline CDR1 and CDR2 sequences are MDHEN and SYDVKM. The germline V and J ends were trimmed by 3 bases and 1 base, with 6 bases remaining between them. DNA of the CDR3: TGTGCCAGCAGTTTCGCAGGGAACACTGAAGCTTTCTTT. It specifies CASSFAGNTEAFF.

In nucleotides, the CDR3 is TGCGCCAGCAGCAACGGACTAGCGGGGGGCTCCTACAATGAGCAGTTCTTC. It specifies CASSNGLAGGSYNEQFF. V and J are TRBV5-1 and TRBJ2-1; 14 bases agree with TRBD2. The ends lost 4 bases at V and 0 bases at J; junction bases unmatched: 3. The CDR3 extends over 17 amino acids. Germline CDR1 SGHRS, CDR2 YFSETQ.

This chain joins TRBV11-3 and TRBJ2-7; TRBD2 matches at 13 bases. Trimming removed 3 bases from V and 11 bases from J; junction bases left unmatched: 10. The CDR3 length is 15 residues. Germline V CDR1 and CDR2: SGHNT, YENEEA. CDR3 sequence (DNA): TGTGCCAGCAGCTTGGCCGGACTAGCGGGAGTTGTCGAGTACTTC. Its translation is CASSLAGLAGVVEYF.

The chain uses TRBV5-1 and TRBJ2-3; D remains ambiguous. V lost 0 bases and J 3 bases, leaving 11 bases between the germline ends. CDR1 and CDR2 from the germline V gene are SGHRS and YFSETQ. The CDR3 covers 15 residues. This chain's CDR3 is CASSLEFIKTDTQYF. The CDR3 nucleotides read TGCGCCAGCAGCTTGGAATTCATTAAGACAGATACGCAGTATTTT.

V is TRBV7-6 and J is TRBJ2-5, with 7 nucleotides matching TRBD2. CDR3 length: 14 amino acids. CDR1 is SGHVS, CDR2 FNYEAQ, per germline. The junction had 13 bases not matched to a gene; V was cut back by 5 bases and J by 10 bases. The chain's CDR3 is CASSRGTTRGIQYF. The DNA for the CDR3 is TGTGCCAGCAGCCGCGGGACTACCCGGGGTATCCAGTACTTC.

Only a few counts were recorded for this clone. The J gene is TRBJ1-4, the V gene TRBV25-1, with D possibly TRBD1 on 5 matching bases. V gave up 6 bases and J gave up 3 bases, with 11 bases separating them. The germline CDR1 and CDR2 sequences are MGHDK and SYGVNS. This CDR3 is 14 amino acids long. The CDR3 sequence: CASRDDSSNEKLFF. The CDR3, as DNA: TGTGCCAGCAGGGACGACAGCTCTAATGAAAAACTGTTTTTT.

V is TRBV9 and J is TRBJ2-5; D tentatively reads TRBD1 or TRBD2 (5 bases each). This CDR3 has 14 residues. V was shortened by 5 bases and J by 4 bases, with 15 bases between the two germline ends. CDR1 and CDR2 from the germline V gene are SGDLS and YYNGEE. CDR3 region: CASSDNSGRETQYF. The DNA for the CDR3 is TGTGCCAGCAGTGATAACTCGGGACGAGAGACCCAGTACTTC. The full variable domain, in which reference TRBV9 and TRBJ2-5 provide the parts outside the CDR3, is DSGVTQTPKHLITATGQRVTLRCSPRSGDLSVYWYQQSLDQGLQFLIQYYNGEERAKGNILERFSAQQFPDLHSELNLSSLELGDSALYFCASSDNSGRETQYFGPGTRLLVL.

V is TRBV6-1 and J is TRBJ2-1; 7 bases agree with TRBD2. The V gene's germline CDR1 is MNHNS and CDR2 SASEGT. This CDR3 is built from 16 residues. The V and J ends lost 0 bases and 7 bases, in that order; junction bases with no gene match: 9. The CDR3 spells CASSEALSAGVNEQFF. CDR3 nucleotides: TGTGCCAGCAGTGAAGCGCTGTCCGCGGGGGTTAATGAGCAGTTCTTC.

DNA for the CDR3: TGCAGCGTTGAAGTATGGACTCGCAGGGACACCGGGGAGCTGTTTTTT. Protein sequence: CSVEVWTRRDTGELFF. The chain recombines TRBV29-1 with TRBJ2-2; possibly TRBD1 or TRBD2 for D (5 bases each). Trimming cost V 1 base and J 3 bases, with 15 bases left between them. CDR1 SQVTM and CDR2 ANQGSEA come from the germline V gene. The CDR3 covers 16 residues.

The rearrangement uses TRBV1 and TRBJ1-6. TRBV1 is given as a pseudogene. CDR3 size: 15 residues. CDR3 sequence reads: CASSQGPSYNSPLHF. CDR3 sequence (DNA): TGCGCCAGCAGCCAAGGTCCCTCCTATAATTCACCCCTCCACTTT.

The chain employs TRBV6-9 and TRBJ2-3; possible D gene TRBD2, 5 bases. Germline V CDR1 and CDR2: MNHGY, SVAAGI. Trimming left V 5 bases short and J 3 bases short, with 6 bases between. The CDR3 sequence is 12 residues long. CDR3 sequence (DNA): TGTGCCAGCAGTGAGGGAACAGATACGCAGTATTTT. Amino acids: CASSEGTDTQYF.

This clone has more than one count but fewer than ten. The genes are TRBV4-1 and TRBJ2-7, with unresolved D. V shed 0 bases and J shed 2 bases, with 5 bases lying between them. CDR1 and CDR2 from the germline V gene are MGHRA and YSYEKL. The CDR3 totals 13 residues. Here the CDR3 reads CASSQDKAYEQYF. In DNA, the CDR3 is TGCGCCAGCAGCCAAGATAAGGCCTACGAGCAGTACTTC.

J is TRBJ2-3 and V is TRBV1; TRBD2, the table's D call, was not compared with the DNA. TRBV1 is assigned pseudogene status. The length of the CDR3 is 14 residues. The CDR3 coding sequence is TGCGCCAGCAGCCAGGGCCCGGGAACAGATACGCAGTATTTT. Translating it yields CASSQGPGTDTQYF.

Within the sample, this clone is medium-sized. V usage is TRBV19 and J usage is TRBJ1-5, with D possibly being TRBD1 (5 bases). With 5 bases removed from V and 4 bases from J, the gap between germline ends came to 18 bases. Germline CDR1 LNHDA, CDR2 SQIVND (reference sequence). The CDR3 spans 16 residues. CDR3 protein: CASSVRAGQGNQPQHF. CDR3 bases: TGTGCCAGTAGTGTTAGGGCTGGGCAGGGTAATCAGCCCCAGCATTTT.

This clone was counted once. The chain is built from TRBV15 and TRBJ2-1; D is possibly TRBD2 (6 bases). V lost 5 bases, J lost 8 bases, and 22 bases lay in between. The length of the CDR3 is 16 residues. In germline, CDR1 is LNHNV, CDR2 YYDKDF (reference sequence). This CDR3 is CATSEHVAGTVDEQFF. In DNA form, the CDR3 reads TGTGCCACCAGCGAACACGTGGCGGGGACTGTCGATGAGCAGTTCTTC.

This chain's CDR3 is CSVEARAGTEAFF. The CDR3 DNA reads TGCAGCGTTGAGGCCAGGGCGGGCACTGAAGCTTTCTTT. V is TRBV29-1 and J is TRBJ1-1; possibly TRBD1 for D (5 bases). Trimming stripped 3 bases from V and 4 bases from J, with 12 bases between. The CDR3 length is 13 residues. Looked up from germline, CDR1 is SQVTM and CDR2 is ANQGSEA.

The CDR3 nucleotides are TGTGCCAGTAGTAGGGACCTCAATCAGCCCCAGCATTTT. It translates to CASSRDLNQPQHF. The rearrangement links TRBV19 to TRBJ1-5; the D gene is possibly TRBD1 (5 bases). The CDR3 sequence is 13 residues long. Germline loops: CDR1 LNHDA, CDR2 SQIVND (reference sequence). V was shortened by 4 bases and J by 3 bases, with 7 bases between the two germline ends.

This clone was counted a few times. This chain uses TRBV30 with TRBJ2-3, with 7 bases that match TRBD1. The CDR3 has 13 residues. V lost 3 bases and J lost 4; bases outside the gene matches: 4. In germline, CDR1 is GTSNPN, CDR2 SVGIG (reference sequence). For the CDR3, the DNA is TGTGCCTGGAGAAAGACAGGGCCAGATACGCAGTATTTT. Translated: CAWRKTGPDTQYF.

Concerning this clone itself: One end of the junction is discordant with germline, which a read error may explain. The V gene is TRBV19, the J gene TRBJ1-4; no reliable D call. Germline V CDR1 and CDR2: LNHDA, SQIVND (reference sequence). The CDR3 length is 13 residues. The CDR3 sequence: CANSAITAEKLFF. The CDR3 nucleotides read TGTGCCAATAGTGCCATAACGGCTGAAAAACTGTTTTTT.

The V call is TRBV18, the J call TRBJ1-1, with D perhaps matching TRBD1 (5 bases). Trimming removed 0 bases at V and 4 bases at J, with 12 bases between. Per germline, CDR1 KGHSH and CDR2 LQKENI. The CDR3 consists of 15 residues. CDR3 DNA: TGTGCCAGCTCACCACCGGGGGTAGGGGCCACTGAAGCTTTCTTT. It specifies CASSPPGVGATEAFF.